This entry describes one TCR beta chain. Produced via immunoSEQ multiplex PCR; TCRdb's table is partial and in-frame only. The data contain hundreds of thousands of clones, roughly 90% of them singletons. The data are from a study of shared T cell receptors in the human thymus. CDR3 size: 14 residues. CDR1 is MRHNA and CDR2 is SNTAGT in the germline V gene. V trimming: 6 bases; J trimming: 3 bases; junction bases outside the gene matches: 6. The same data also went into a second study, on human thymus T cells. From that study: The donors were infants in Finland with congenital heart defects, otherwise immunologically healthy. The thymus was resected at corrective cardiac surgery. Thymic and blood repertoires showed apparently biased V and J gene usage. Related research described thymic repertoires that were highly overlapping among unrelated individuals.

This sequence joins TRBV6-4 and TRBJ2-5, with 8 positions matching TRBD1. This clonotype originated in a boy in the first two years of life with a congenital heart defect. The sample taken for sequencing was thymocytes. The CDR3 sequence: CASSETGAEETQYF. In DNA, the CDR3 is TGTGCCAGCAGCGAGACAGGGGCAGAAGAGACCCAGTACTTC.